This T cell receptor (beta chain) was sequenced for a study of monozygotic twins with inflammatory bowel disease. TCRdb reprocessed the 5' RACE reads and stores each CDR3 protein as one record, lacking DNA. The sample has 300,000 to 400,000 distinct CDR3 sequences, and its top ten clones hold roughly 2%. Germline CDR1 reads GTSNPN; CDR2 reads SVGIG (reference sequence). CDR3 size: 14 residues. The sequence was obtained from a human donor with ulcerative colitis or Crohn's disease, or a healthy co-twin of an affected twin (not recorded which). The chain is built from TRBV30 and TRBJ1-2. The material sequenced was blood. The CDR3 protein is CAWSEDVANYGYTF. Together with reference TRBV30 and TRBJ1-2, the CDR3 gives the full variable domain: SQTIHQWPATLVQPVGSPLSLECTVEGTSNPNLYWYRQAAGRGLQLLFYSVGIGQISSEVPQNLSASRPQDRQFILSSKKLLLSDSGFYLCAWSEDVANYGYTFGSGTRLTVV.